This T cell receptor beta chain was sequenced for a study of T cell responses to AZD1222 COVID-19 vaccine. Whole-study findings and limits: Baseline seropositives among AZD1222 recipients totaled only six or seven.

Per germline, CDR1 SEHNR and CDR2 FQNEAQ (reference sequence). The CDR3 extends over 17 amino acids. V dropped 6 bases and J dropped 1 base, with 21 bases sitting between them. TCRdb's copy holds only in-frame clones and misses some; the assay was immunoSEQ multiplex PCR. The repertoire consists of 120,000 to 150,000 clones, with about 92% occurring once and the leading ten covering just over 3%. For this clone: No antigen is known for it.

This sample comprised peripheral blood, obtained on day 0 of AZD1222 vaccination. The TCR originated in an adult in good health. This rearrangement joins TRBV7-9 to TRBJ1-1; D may be TRBD1 (5 bases). The DNA of the CDR3 is TGTGCCAGCAGGTTAAACCCCCCGGGGCGGGGGAACACTGAAGCTTTCTTT. This sequence encodes CASRLNPPGRGNTEAFF.